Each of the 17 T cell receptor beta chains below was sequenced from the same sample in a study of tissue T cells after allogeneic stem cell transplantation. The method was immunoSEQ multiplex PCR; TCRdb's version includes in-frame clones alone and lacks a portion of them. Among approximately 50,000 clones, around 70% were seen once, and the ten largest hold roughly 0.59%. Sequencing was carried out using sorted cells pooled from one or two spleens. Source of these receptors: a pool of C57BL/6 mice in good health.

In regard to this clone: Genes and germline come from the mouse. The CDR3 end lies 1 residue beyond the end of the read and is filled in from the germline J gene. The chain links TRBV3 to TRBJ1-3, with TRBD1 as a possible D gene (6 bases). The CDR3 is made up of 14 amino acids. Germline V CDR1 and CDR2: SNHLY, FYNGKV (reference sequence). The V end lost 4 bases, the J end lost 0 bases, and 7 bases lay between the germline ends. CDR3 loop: CASSWDNSGNTLYF. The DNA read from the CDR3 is TGTGCCAGCAGCTGGGACAATTCTGGAAATACGCTCTAT.

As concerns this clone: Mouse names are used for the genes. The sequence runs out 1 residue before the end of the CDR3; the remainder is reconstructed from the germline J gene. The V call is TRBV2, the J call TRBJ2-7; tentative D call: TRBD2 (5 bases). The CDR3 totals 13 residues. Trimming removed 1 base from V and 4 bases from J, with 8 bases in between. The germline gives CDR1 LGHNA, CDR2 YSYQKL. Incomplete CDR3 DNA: TGTGCCAGCAGCCAAGCGACTGATTATGAACAGTAC. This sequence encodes CASSQATDYEQY. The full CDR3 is CASSQATDYEQYF.

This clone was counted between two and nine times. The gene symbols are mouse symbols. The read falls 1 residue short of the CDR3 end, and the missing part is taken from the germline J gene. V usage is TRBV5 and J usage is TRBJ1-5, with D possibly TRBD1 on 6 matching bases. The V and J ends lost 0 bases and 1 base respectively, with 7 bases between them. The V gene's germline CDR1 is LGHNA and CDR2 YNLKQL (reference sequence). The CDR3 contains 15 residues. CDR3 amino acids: CASSQDRGNNQAPLF. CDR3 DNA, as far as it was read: TGTGCCAGCAGCCAAGACAGGGGAAACAACCAGGCTCCGCTT.

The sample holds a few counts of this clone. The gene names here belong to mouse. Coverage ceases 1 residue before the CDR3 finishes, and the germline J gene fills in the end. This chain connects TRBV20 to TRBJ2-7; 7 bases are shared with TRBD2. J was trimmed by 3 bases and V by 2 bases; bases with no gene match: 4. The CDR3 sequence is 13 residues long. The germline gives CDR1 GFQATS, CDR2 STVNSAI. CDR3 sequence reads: CGARKLGRYEQYF. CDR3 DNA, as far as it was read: TGTGGTGCTAGGAAACTGGGGCGCTATGAACAGTAC.

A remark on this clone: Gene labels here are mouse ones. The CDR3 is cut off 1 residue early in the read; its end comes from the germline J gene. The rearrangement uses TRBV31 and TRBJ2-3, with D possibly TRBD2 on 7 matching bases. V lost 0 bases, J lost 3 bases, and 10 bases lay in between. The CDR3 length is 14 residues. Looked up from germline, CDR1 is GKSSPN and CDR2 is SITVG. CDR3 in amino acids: CAWSLLGGAETLYF. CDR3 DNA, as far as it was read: TGTGCCTGGAGTCTCTTGGGGGGCGCAGAAACGCTGTAT. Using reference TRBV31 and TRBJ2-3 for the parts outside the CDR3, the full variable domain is AQTIHQWPVAEIKAVGSPLSLGCTIKGKSSPNLYWYWQATGGTLQQLFYSITVGQVESVVQLNLSASRPKDDQFILSTEKLLLSHSGFYLCAWSLLGGAETLYFGSGTRLTVL.

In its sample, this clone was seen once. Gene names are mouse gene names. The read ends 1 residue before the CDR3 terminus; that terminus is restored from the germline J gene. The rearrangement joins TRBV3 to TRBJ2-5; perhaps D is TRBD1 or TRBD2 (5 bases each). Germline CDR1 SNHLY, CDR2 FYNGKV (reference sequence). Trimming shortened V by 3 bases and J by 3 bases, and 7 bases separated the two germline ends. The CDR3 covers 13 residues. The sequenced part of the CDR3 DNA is TGTGCCAGCAGCTTGGGGGTTCAAGACACCCAGTAC. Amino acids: CASSLGVQDTQY. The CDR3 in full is CASSLGVQDTQYF.

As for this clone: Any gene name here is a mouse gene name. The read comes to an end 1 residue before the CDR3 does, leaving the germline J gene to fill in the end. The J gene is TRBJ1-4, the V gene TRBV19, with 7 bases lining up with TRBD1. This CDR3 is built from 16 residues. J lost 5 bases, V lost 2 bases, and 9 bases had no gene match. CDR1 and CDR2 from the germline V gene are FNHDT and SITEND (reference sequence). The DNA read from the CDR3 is TGTGCCAGCAGTATTGAGGGGGCGAGGGGGAACGAAAGATTATTT. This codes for CASSIEGARGNERLF. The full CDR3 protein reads CASSIEGARGNERLFF.

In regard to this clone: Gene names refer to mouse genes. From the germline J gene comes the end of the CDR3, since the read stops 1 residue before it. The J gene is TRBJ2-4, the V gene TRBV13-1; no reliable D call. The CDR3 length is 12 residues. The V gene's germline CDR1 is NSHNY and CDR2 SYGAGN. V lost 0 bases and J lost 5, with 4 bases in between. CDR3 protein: CASSDVGNTLYF. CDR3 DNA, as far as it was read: TGTGCCAGCAGTGATGTGGGAAACACCTTGTAC.

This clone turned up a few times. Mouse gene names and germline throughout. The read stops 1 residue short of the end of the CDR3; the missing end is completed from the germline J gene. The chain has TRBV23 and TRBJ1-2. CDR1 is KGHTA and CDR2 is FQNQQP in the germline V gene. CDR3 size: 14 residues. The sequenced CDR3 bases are TGCTCCAGCAGTCAATCGGGAGACAACTCCGACTACACC. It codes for CSSSQSGDNSDYT. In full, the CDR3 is CSSSQSGDNSDYTF.

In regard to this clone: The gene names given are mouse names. The sequenced CDR3 bases are TGTGCCAGCAGCTTAGCCAGATATGAACAGTAC. Translating it yields CASSLARYEQY. The full CDR3 reads CASSLARYEQYF. This rearrangement joins TRBV3 to TRBJ2-7; D unclear. The CDR3 end falls 1 residue outside the read, so it is completed with the germline J gene. Germline values: CDR1 SNHLY, CDR2 FYNGKV (reference sequence). V dropped 0 bases and J dropped 4 bases, with 4 bases sitting between them. The CDR3 has 12 residues.

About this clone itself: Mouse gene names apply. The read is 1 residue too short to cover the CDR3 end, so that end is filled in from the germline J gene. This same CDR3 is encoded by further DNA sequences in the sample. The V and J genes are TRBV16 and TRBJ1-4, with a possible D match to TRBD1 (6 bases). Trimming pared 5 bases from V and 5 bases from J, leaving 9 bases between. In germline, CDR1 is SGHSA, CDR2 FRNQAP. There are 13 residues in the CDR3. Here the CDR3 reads CASSRDNNERLFF. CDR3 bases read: TGTGCAAGCAGCCGGGACAATAACGAAAGATTATTT. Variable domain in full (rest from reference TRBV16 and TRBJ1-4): NAGVIQTPRHKVTGKGQEATLWCEPISGHSAVFWYRQTIVQGLEFLTYFRNQAPIDDSGMPKERFSAQMPNQSHSTLKIQSTQPQDSAVYLCASSRDNNERLFFGHGTKLSVL.

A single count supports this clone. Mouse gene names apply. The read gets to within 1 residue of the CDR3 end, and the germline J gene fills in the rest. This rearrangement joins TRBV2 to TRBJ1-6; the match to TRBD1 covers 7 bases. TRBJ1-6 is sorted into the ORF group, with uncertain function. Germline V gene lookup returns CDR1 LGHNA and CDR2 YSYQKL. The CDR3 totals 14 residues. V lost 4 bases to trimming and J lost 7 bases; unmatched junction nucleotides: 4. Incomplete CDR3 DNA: TGTGCCAGCAGCCCCGACAGGGTAAATTCGCCCCTCTAC. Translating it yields CASSPDRVNSPLY. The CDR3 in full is CASSPDRVNSPLYF.

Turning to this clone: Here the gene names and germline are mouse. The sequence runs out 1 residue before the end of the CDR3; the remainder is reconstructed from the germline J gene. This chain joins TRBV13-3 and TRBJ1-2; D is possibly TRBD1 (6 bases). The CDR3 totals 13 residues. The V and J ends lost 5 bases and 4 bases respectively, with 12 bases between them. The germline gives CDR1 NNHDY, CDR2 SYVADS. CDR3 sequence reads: CASRQGGGSDYTF. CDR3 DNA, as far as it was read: TGTGCCAGCAGGCAAGGGGGGGGCTCCGACTACACC.

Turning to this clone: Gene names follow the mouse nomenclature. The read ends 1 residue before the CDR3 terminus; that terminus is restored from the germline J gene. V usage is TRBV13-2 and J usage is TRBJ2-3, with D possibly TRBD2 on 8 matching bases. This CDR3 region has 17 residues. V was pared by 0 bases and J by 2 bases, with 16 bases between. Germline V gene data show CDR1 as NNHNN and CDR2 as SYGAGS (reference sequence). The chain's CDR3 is CASGDAGGGRFAETLYF. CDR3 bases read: TGTGCCAGCGGTGATGCAGGGGGGGGGCGCTTTGCAGAAACGCTGTAT.

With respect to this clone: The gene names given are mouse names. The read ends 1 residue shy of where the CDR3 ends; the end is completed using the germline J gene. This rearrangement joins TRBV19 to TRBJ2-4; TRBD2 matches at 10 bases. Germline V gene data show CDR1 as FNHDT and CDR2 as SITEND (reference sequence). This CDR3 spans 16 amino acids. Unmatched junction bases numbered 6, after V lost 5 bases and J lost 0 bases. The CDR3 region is CASSRLGGSSQNTLYF. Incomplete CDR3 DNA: TGTGCCAGCAGCAGACTGGGGGGCTCTAGTCAAAACACCTTGTAC.

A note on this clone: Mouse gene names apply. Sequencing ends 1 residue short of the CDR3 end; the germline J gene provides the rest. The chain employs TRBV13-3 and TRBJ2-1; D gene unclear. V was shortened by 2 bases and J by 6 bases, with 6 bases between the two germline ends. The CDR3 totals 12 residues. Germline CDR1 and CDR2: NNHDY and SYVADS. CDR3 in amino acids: CASSDLGAEQFF. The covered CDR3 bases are TGTGCCAGCAGTGACTTGGGTGCTGAGCAGTTC.

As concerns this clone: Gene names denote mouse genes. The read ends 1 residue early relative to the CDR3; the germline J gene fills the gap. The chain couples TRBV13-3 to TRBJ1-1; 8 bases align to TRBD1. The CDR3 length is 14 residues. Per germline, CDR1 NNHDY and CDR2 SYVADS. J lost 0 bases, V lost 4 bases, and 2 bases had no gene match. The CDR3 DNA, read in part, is TGTGCCAGCAGTCAGGACAGGGCAAACACAGAAGTCTTC. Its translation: CASSQDRANTEVF. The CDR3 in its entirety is CASSQDRANTEVFF.